This T cell receptor (beta chain) was obtained from a study of human T cells and chemical hapten exposure. Looking at the study overall: The sensitizer, 2% DPC, was used on roughly 2 cm by roughly 2 cm of upper inner arm skin.

The time point is: patch test 1, 2 weeks after DPC sensitization. Treatment noted: therapeutic diphenylcyclopropenone sensitization with weekly scalp DPC. Unfractionated whole blood yielded the extracted total RNA. To note about this clonotype: Its antigen is not identified.

The CDR3 loop spans 16 amino acids. The V gene's germline CDR1 is SGHTS and CDR2 YDEGEE. V trimming: 1 base; J trimming: 1 base; junction bases outside the gene matches: 4. Original analysis: Sequenced samples showed a median of around 96,000 TCRs each, with counts running from around 24,000 to 710,000. Each CDR3 protein gets one entry after TCRdb re-called the RACE reads with MiXCR. TCRdb, not the original authors, processed these V and J calls. The sample shows 300,000 to 450,000 distinct CDR3 sequences, 4.8% of them seen only once. The study, taken as a whole, reports: Sensitizing with DPC caused no change in TCRs above 1 in 1000 frequency.

The source is a woman aged 45-60 years with alopecia areata. Some clones in this sample may be carry-over from other donors' samples. The sample in question was whole blood, obtained in connection with sensitization to the hapten diphenylcyclopropenone (DPC). This chain links TRBV5-8 with TRBJ2-3; 9 bases are shared with TRBD1. CDR3 DNA: TGTGCCAGCAGCTTGTGGGACAGGGCTGGCACAGATACGCAGTATTTT. Residues: CASSLWDRAGTDTQYF.